These 13 T cell receptor beta chains were all obtained from the same sample, sequenced in a study of cytomegalovirus exposure and HLA in healthy donors. PCR was performed using 60 Vbeta and 13 Jbeta primers. Clones were read by immunoSEQ multiplex PCR, and TCRdb kept only the in-frame ones, dropping some. The sample holds around 190,000 clones, roughly 85% seen once. The source material was PBMCs. All receptors come from a woman aged 40 to 50 in good health and CMV-seronegative.

This clone showed up just a few times. This chain uses TRBV6-4 with TRBJ2-3; 10 nucleotides line up with TRBD1. Trimming at V came to 2 bases and at J to 4 bases, leaving 0 bases not matched to a gene. The CDR3 is made up of 14 amino acids. Per germline, CDR1 MRHNA and CDR2 SNTAGT. CDR3 sequence (DNA): TGTGCCAGCAGTGACGGACAGGGGGCAGATACGCAGTATTTT. Encoded protein: CASSDGQGADTQYF.

The chain recombines TRBV6-7 with TRBJ1-5; 9 bases align to TRBD1. TRBV6-7 is classed as an ORF, of uncertain function. V shed 0 bases, J shed 0 bases, and the junction held 15 bases outside the gene matches. The CDR3 length is 21 residues. The CDR3 DNA is TGTGCCAGCAGTTACTCGATAGATCGGGACAGGGCCCCTTATAGCAATCAGCCCCAGCATTTT. It codes for CASSYSIDRDRAPYSNQPQHF.

The chain joins TRBV5-1 to TRBJ2-2; no clear D. The CDR3 is 16 amino acids. Deletions cut 4 bases from V and 5 bases from J, with 18 bases between. Looked up from germline, CDR1 is SGHRS and CDR2 is YFSETQ. CDR3 sequence: CASSPTSSEPTGELFF. The CDR3 DNA sequence: TGCGCCAGCAGCCCCACGTCCTCAGAACCGACCGGGGAGCTGTTTTTT.

The rearrangement joins TRBV2 to TRBJ1-1; the D is unclear. V shed 11 bases and J shed 6 bases, with 19 bases lying between them. This CDR3 has 13 amino acids. Germline loops: CDR1 SNHLY, CDR2 FYNNEI. The CDR3 loop is CAVTGKGSAEAFF. DNA for the CDR3: TGTGCCGTAACCGGTAAAGGGAGCGCTGAAGCTTTCTTT.

The J gene is TRBJ1-5, the V gene TRBV10-2; D remains ambiguous. V lost 8 bases to trimming and J lost 7 bases, with 12 bases between them. The CDR3 has 12 residues. CDR1 and CDR2 from the germline V gene are WSHSY and SAAADI. CDR3: CASGRASQPQHF. The CDR3 DNA is TGCGCCAGCGGTCGAGCTAGCCAGCCCCAGCATTTT.

The chain employs TRBV7-8 and TRBJ2-3; 7 bases are shared with TRBD2. The CDR3 has 17 amino acids. Germline assignment: CDR1 SGHVS and CDR2 FQNEAQ. V shed 1 base, J shed 1 base, and the junction held 8 bases outside the gene matches. The CDR3 nucleotides are TGTGCCAGCAGCTTAGAGGGACTACTTCAAGGCACAGATACGCAGTATTTT. Translated: CASSLEGLLQGTDTQYF.

The table lists this clone with a count of one. V gene TRBV28 combines with J gene TRBJ1-5, with TRBD1 identical over 10 bases. The CDR3 runs to 16 residues. Germline V gene data show CDR1 as MDHEN and CDR2 as SYDVKM. V was clipped by 5 bases and J by 7 bases; unmatched bases: 11. The DNA of the CDR3 is TGTGCCAGCAGTCTAGCTTCGACAGGGGGCTGGCAGCCCCAGCATTTT. This codes for CASSLASTGGWQPQHF.

The chain recombines TRBV7-2 with TRBJ2-3; D may be TRBD2 (5 bases). CDR3 length: 16 amino acids. From germline, CDR1 is SGHTA and CDR2 FQGNSA. V dropped 1 base and J dropped 2 bases, with 13 bases sitting between them. The CDR3 loop reads CASSLDGSGFTDTQYF. In DNA, the CDR3 is TGTGCCAGCAGCTTAGACGGGTCGGGGTTCACAGATACGCAGTATTTT.

There are a few counts of this clone. This sequence joins TRBV2 and TRBJ2-1; D gene uncertain. The germline CDR1 and CDR2 sequences are SNHLY and FYNNEI. The ends were cut back, 3 bases at V and 7 bases at J, with 7 bases in the middle. The CDR3 is 12 amino acids. CDR3 sequence: CASSDSRNEQFF. For the CDR3, the DNA is TGTGCCAGCAGTGATTCCCGGAATGAGCAGTTCTTC.

The CDR3 reads CAIRRIGTEAFF. As DNA, the CDR3 is TGTGCCATCAGGAGGATTGGGACTGAAGCTTTCTTT. This chain links TRBV10-3 with TRBJ1-1; D gene uncertain. V was cut by 6 bases and J by 5 bases, with 10 bases left in between. There are 12 residues in the CDR3. From germline, CDR1 is ENHRY and CDR2 SYGVKD.

V is TRBV19 and J is TRBJ1-2, with a tentative D call TRBD1 (5 bases). CDR1 is LNHDA, CDR2 SQIVND, per germline (reference sequence). Trimming pared 5 bases from V and 2 bases from J, leaving 6 bases between. The CDR3 covers 12 residues. The CDR3 is CASSDSNYGYTF. The CDR3, as DNA: TGTGCCAGTAGTGACAGCAACTATGGCTACACCTTC.

In its sample, this clone was seen once. Here the CDR3 DNA reads TGTGCCAGCAGCCCCCGTAGAGGACAGTCCTACAATGAGCAGTTCTTC. Encoded protein: CASSPRRGQSYNEQFF. V and J are TRBV7-9 and TRBJ2-1; D possibly corresponds to TRBD1 (6 bases). This CDR3 comprises 16 residues. The V gene lost 5 bases and the J gene lost 1 base, with 15 bases spanning the gap. In germline, CDR1 is SEHNR, CDR2 FQNEAQ (reference sequence).

J is TRBJ2-7 and V is TRBV5-1, with a weak D call TRBD2 (6 bases). The V gene's germline CDR1 is SGHRS and CDR2 YFSETQ. Trimming removed 4 bases from V and 0 bases from J, with 11 bases in between. The CDR3 contains 14 residues. CDR3 nucleotides: TGCGCCAGCAGCCCGCTCGGGGGCTCCTACGAGCAGTACTTC. This encodes CASSPLGGSYEQYF. The complete variable domain, with remaining parts taken from reference TRBV5-1 and TRBJ2-7, reads KAGVTQTPRYLIKTRGQQVTLSCSPISGHRSVSWYQQTPGQGLQFLFEYFSETQRNKGNFPGRFSGRQFSNSRSEMNVSTLELGDSALYLCASSPLGGSYEQYFGPGTRLTVT.